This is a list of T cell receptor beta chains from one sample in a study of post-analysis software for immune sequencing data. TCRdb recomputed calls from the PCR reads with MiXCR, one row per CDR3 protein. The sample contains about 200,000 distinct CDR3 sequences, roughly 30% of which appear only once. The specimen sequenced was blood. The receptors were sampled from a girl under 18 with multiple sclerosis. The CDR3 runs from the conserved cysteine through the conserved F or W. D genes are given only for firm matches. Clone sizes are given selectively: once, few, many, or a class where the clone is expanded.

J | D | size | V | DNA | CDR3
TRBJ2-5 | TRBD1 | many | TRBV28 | TGTGCCAGCAGTTTTTTGGGGACAGGGGAAGAGACCCAGTACTTC | CASSFLGTGEETQYF
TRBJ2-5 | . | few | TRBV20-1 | TGCAGTGCTACCCCCCGGGGTTCATGGGAGACCCAGTACTTC | CSATPRGSWETQYF
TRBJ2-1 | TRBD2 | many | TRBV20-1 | TGCAGTGCTCCGATAGCGGGAGGTCTCTACAATGAGCAGTTCTTC | CSAPIAGGLYNEQFF
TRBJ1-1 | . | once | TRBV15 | TGTGTCACCAGCAGAGGGGCGGGGTCAGACCATGAAGCTTTCTTT | CVTSRGAGSDHEAFF
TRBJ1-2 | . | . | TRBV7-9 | TGTGCCAGCAGCTACAGCACGACTGAGGGCTACACCTTC | CASSYSTTEGYTF
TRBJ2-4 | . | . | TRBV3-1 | TGTGCCAGCAGCCAAGTGGGACTGCGGGGCATTCAGTACTTC | CASSQVGLRGIQYF
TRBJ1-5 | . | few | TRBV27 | TGTGCCAGCAGTCCCAATAGGGCGTCTCAGCCCCAGCATTTT | CASSPNRASQPQHF
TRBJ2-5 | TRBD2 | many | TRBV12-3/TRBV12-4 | TGTGCCAGCAGCCCACTCGGACTAGCGGAAATACAGTACTTC | CASSPLGLAEIQYF
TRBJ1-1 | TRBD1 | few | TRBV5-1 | TGCGCCAGCAGCCCCCCCGGGACAGGGCGTTCCGACACTGAAGCTTTCTTT | CASSPPGTGRSDTEAFF
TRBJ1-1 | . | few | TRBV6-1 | TGTGCCAGCAGTGCCGAGGGGAACACTGAAGCTTTCTTT | CASSAEGNTEAFF
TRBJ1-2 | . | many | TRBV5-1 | TGCGCCAGCAGCTTGGGGACTAACTATGGCTACACCTTC | CASSLGTNYGYTF
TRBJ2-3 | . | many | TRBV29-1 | TGCAGCGCAGGACAGCGGGCTGTCACAGATACGCAGTATTTT | CSAGQRAVTDTQYF
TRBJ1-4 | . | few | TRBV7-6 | TGTGCCAGCAGTCTTAGAGCGGTCGGGGGCAATGAAAAACTGTTTTTT | CASSLRAVGGNEKLFF
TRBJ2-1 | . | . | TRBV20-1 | TGCAGTGCTAGTAAGTCCAATGAGCAGTTCTTC | CSASKSNEQFF
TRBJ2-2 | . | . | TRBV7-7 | TGTGCCAGCAGCTTTATAACTAGCTTTCACGGAGAGCTGTTTTTT | CASSFITSFHGELFF
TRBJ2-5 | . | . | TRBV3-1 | TGTGCCAGCAGCCCAACACGGGGCGGGCAAGAGACCCAGTACTTC | CASSPTRGGQETQYF
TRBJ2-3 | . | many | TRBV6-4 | TGTGCCAGCAGTGAATCAGGGGCCCACAGCACAGATACGCAGTATTTT | CASSESGAHSTDTQYF
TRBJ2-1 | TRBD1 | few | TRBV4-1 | TGCGCCAGCAGCCAAGGTGCAGGGACAGGGGACTACAATGAGCAGTTCTTC | CASSQGAGTGDYNEQFF
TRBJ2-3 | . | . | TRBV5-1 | TGCGCCAGCAGCTTCAGAGAGAGCACAGATACGCAGTATTTT | CASSFRESTDTQYF
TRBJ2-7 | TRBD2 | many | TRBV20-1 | TGCAGTGCTAGAGGAGTTAGCGGGGGCCCCAACCCCTACGAGCAGTACTTC | CSARGVSGGPNPYEQYF
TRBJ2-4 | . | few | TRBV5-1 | TGCGCCAGCAGCTTGGAGGCCGTGTTCTTGGAAGGGCAGTACTTC | CASSLEAVFLEGQYF
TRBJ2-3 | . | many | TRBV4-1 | TGCGCCAGCAGCCAAGTGACTACCCGAAGCACAGATACGCAGTATTTT | CASSQVTTRSTDTQYF
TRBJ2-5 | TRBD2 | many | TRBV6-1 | TGTGCCAGCGGCTGGGGGGGCCAAGAGACCCAGTACTTC | CASGWGGQETQYF
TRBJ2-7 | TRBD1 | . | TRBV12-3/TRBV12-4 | TGTGCCAGCAGGCCCGGGACAGGGGGGTACTACGAGCAGTACTTC | CASRPGTGGYYEQYF
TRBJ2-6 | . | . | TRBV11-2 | TGTGCCACCCCCAGCGGTAGCCCTAAAGCCAACGTCCTGACTTTC | CATPSGSPKANVLTF
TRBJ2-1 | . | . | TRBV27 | TGTGCCAGCGGCCTTAGGAGTCCGAACAGTGAGCAGTTCTTC | CASGLRSPNSEQFF
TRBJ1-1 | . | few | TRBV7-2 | TGTGCCAGCAGCCCAGGAGCGGGCCTCATGAACACTGAAGCTTTCTTT | CASSPGAGLMNTEAFF
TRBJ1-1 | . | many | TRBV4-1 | TGCGCCAGCAGCCAAGAATCCTACACTGAAGCTTTCTTT | CASSQESYTEAFF
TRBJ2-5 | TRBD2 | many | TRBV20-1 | TGCAGTGCTCCGACTAGCGGGAGAGAGACCCAGTACTTC | CSAPTSGRETQYF
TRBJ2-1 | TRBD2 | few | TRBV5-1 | TGCGCCAGCAGCCCATTTTGGGAGGGCAATGAGCAGTTCTTC | CASSPFWEGNEQFF
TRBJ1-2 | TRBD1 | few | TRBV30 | TGTGCCTGGAGTGGGACAGGGGAAGGCTATGGCTACACCTTC | CAWSGTGEGYGYTF
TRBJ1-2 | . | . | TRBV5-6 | TGTGCCAGCAGCTTGGCAGTTTATGGCTACACCTTC | CASSLAVYGYTF
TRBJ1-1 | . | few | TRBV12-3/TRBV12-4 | TGTGCCAGCACCCCGAGGGGGAACACTGAAGCTTTCTTT | CASTPRGNTEAFF
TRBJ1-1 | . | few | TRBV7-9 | TGTGCCAGCAGGCAACACGGCTGGGACGGGAGAACTGAAGCTTTCTTT | CASRQHGWDGRTEAFF
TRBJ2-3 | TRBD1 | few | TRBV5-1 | TGCGCCAGCAGCTCGGACAGGGCGACTAGCACAGATACGCAGTATTTT | CASSSDRATSTDTQYF
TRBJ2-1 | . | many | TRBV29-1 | TGCAGCGTTGATTGGGGTTTAAACAATGAGCAGTTCTTC | CSVDWGLNNEQFF
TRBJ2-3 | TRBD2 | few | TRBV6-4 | TGTGCCAGCAGCGCCTGGGCGGGGGGCCTCACAGATACGCAGTATTTT | CASSAWAGGLTDTQYF
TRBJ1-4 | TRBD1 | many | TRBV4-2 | TGTGCCAGCAGCCCTACTCCGGGACAGGCGGCAACTAATGAAAAACTGTTTTTT | CASSPTPGQAATNEKLFF
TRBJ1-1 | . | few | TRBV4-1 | TGCGCCAGCAGCCAAGAACTGGCCCCCACTGAAGCTTTCTTT | CASSQELAPTEAFF
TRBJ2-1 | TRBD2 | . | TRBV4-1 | TGCGCCAGCAGCCAAGACCGGGTAGCGGGAGGTAAGGATGAGCAGTTCTTC | CASSQDRVAGGKDEQFF